A selection of T cell receptor beta chains follows, all from one sample in a study of blood T cell repertoires in COVID-19. Here immunoSEQ multiplex PCR was the method, and the copy in TCRdb shows in-frame clones only, minus some. The data show about 250,000 clones, approximately 91% seen once. The material sequenced was peripheral blood. Receptors originate from a woman aged 25 to 39 with acute or convalescent COVID-19. CDR3s include the opening cysteine and the closing phenylalanine or tryptophan. The D gene is left open where the match is weak. The size field is filled for only some rows; it gives once, few, many or a size class.

TRBJ1-3 TRBD1 TRBV7-8 17 few CASSPWDRAFSGNTIYF TGTGCCAGCAGCCCCTGGGACAGGGCCTTCTCTGGAAACACCATATATTTT
TRBJ1-4 - TRBV30 16 - CAWSPLAAGVYGELFF TGTGCCTGGAGCCCACTTGCGGCAGGGGTCTATGGGGAACTGTTTTTT
TRBJ2-7 - TRBV4-3 15 - CASSQDSRAGYEQYF TGCGCCAGCAGCCAAGATTCGAGGGCTGGGTACGAGCAGTACTTC
TRBJ1-2 - TRBV7-2 13 - CASSPTGSYGYTF TGTGCCAGCAGCCCGACAGGTTCTTATGGCTACACCTTC
TRBJ2-1 - TRBV6-5 11 - CASSPTNEQFF TGTGCCAGCAGTCCAACAAATGAGCAGTTCTTC
TRBJ2-1 TRBD2 TRBV5-1 17 - CASSPWTSGSSYNEQFF TGCGCCAGCAGCCCATGGACTAGCGGGAGTTCCTACAATGAGCAGTTCTTC
TRBJ1-3 - TRBV6-5 14 - CASSYSGEGNTIYF TGTGCCAGCAGTTACTCTGGGGAGGGAAACACCATATATTTT
TRBJ2-3 - TRBV5-1 18 - CASSLRLLGTGGADTQYF TGCGCCAGCAGCTTGAGGTTACTTGGGACTGGGGGAGCTGATACGCAGTATTTT
TRBJ2-3 TRBD2 TRBV6-2/TRBV6-3 15 - CASSYSGTSGSTQYF TGTGCCAGCAGTTACTCCGGGACTAGCGGGAGTACGCAGTATTTT
TRBJ2-1 TRBD2 TRBV5-4 14 - CASSPEGTNNEQFF TGTGCCAGCAGCCCGGAGGGGACTAACAATGAGCAGTTCTTC
TRBJ1-2 - TRBV19 13 once CASNLVGGYGYTF TGTGCCAGTAATCTGGTCGGGGGGTATGGCTACACCTTC
TRBJ2-7 TRBD2 TRBV9 15 - CASSVETSGPYEQYF TGTGCCAGCAGCGTAGAGACTAGCGGACCCTACGAGCAGTACTTC
TRBJ1-3 - TRBV7-2 15 few CASSYSYPSGNTIYF TGTGCCAGCAGCTACTCCTACCCCTCTGGAAACACCATATATTTT
TRBJ1-4 TRBD1 TRBV2 19 - CASSRTGQMGFETNEKLFF TGTGCCAGCAGTCGGACAGGGCAAATGGGTTTTGAGACTAATGAAAAACTGTTTTTT
TRBJ2-7 - TRBV7-8 12 - CASSLSSYEQYF TGTGCCAGCAGCCTCAGCTCCTACGAGCAGTACTTC
TRBJ2-7 - TRBV6-2/TRBV6-3 14 - CASSYRDWSYEQYF TGTGCCAGCAGTTACCGGGACTGGAGCTACGAGCAGTACTTC
TRBJ2-7 - TRBV29-1 13 - CSGSVTTAYEQYF TGCAGCGGGTCAGTGACTACTGCCTACGAGCAGTACTTC
TRBJ1-5 - TRBV18 14 - CASSGLFSNQPQHF TGTGCCAGCTCGGGACTGTTTAGCAATCAGCCCCAGCATTTT
TRBJ2-2 TRBD2 TRBV5-1 19 - CASSLESGRARKYTGELFF TGCGCCAGCAGCTTGGAGTCCGGGAGGGCCCGGAAGTATACCGGGGAGCTGTTTTTT
TRBJ2-7 TRBD2 TRBV5-1 14 - CASSPTSVNYEQYF TGCGCCAGCAGCCCGACTAGCGTCAACTACGAGCAGTACTTC
TRBJ2-7 TRBD2 TRBV6-5 15 - CASSYMPSGAYEQYF TGTGCCAGCAGTTATATGCCTAGCGGAGCCTACGAGCAGTACTTC
TRBJ2-1 - TRBV11-2 14 - CASSLIRGNNEQFF TGTGCCAGCAGCTTAATTAGAGGTAACAATGAGCAGTTCTTC
TRBJ2-4 - TRBV11-3 14 - CASSLTRNQNIQYF TGTGCCAGCAGCCTAACTAGGAACCAAAACATTCAGTACTTC
TRBJ1-4 TRBD1 TRBV19 13 - CASRQGNNEKLFF TGTGCCAGCCGACAGGGAAATAATGAAAAACTGTTTTTT
TRBJ2-7 - TRBV30 15 - CAWSVRRGGGDEQYF TGTGCCTGGAGTGTTCGGCGGGGAGGTGGGGACGAGCAGTACTTC
TRBJ2-3 - TRBV10-1 15 - CASRLRRTSTDTQYF TGCGCCAGCAGGCTTCGGCGGACTAGCACAGATACGCAGTATTTT